The next 14 T cell receptor beta chains were all read from a single sample in a study of T cells in localized non-small cell lung cancer. Some clones are missing from TCRdb's copy, which holds only in-frame ones; the method was immunoSEQ multiplex PCR. The sample yields fewer than 90,000 clones, roughly 81% seen once. The material was peripheral blood, obtained before any cancer treatment. The source of these receptors is a man aged 35-75 years with stage I lung adenocarcinoma.

The chain links TRBV27 to TRBJ2-2; D is unclear. The CDR3 spans 15 residues. Trimming removed 5 bases at V and 6 bases at J, with 16 bases between. Germline assignment: CDR1 MNHEY and CDR2 SMNVEV (reference sequence). CDR3 in amino acids: CASSLRYKPPGELFF. The CDR3 coding sequence is TGTGCCAGCAGTCTCCGGTACAAGCCTCCCGGGGAGCTGTTTTTT.

The V call is TRBV5-1, the J call TRBJ2-1; D might be TRBD2 (5 bases). CDR3 length equals 15 residues. V dropped 0 bases and J dropped 4 bases, with 11 bases sitting between them. Per the germline V gene, CDR1 is SGHRS and CDR2 is YFSETQ. In nucleotides, the CDR3 is TGCGCCAGCAGCTTGGGTACTAGTTCGTACAATGAGCAGTTCTTC. This codes for CASSLGTSSYNEQFF.

The chain couples TRBV5-1 to TRBJ1-2; D perhaps matches TRBD1 (5 bases). Trimming left V 5 bases short and J 4 bases short, with 12 bases between. CDR1 and CDR2 from the germline V gene are SGHRS and YFSETQ. The CDR3 extends over 13 amino acids. The CDR3 protein is CASRSSGRYGYTF. In DNA, the CDR3 is TGCGCCAGCAGGTCATCAGGGCGCTATGGCTACACCTTC.

This chain joins TRBV6-5 and TRBJ2-1; D is tentatively TRBD1 or TRBD2 (5 bases each). Germline V lookup: CDR1 MNHEY, CDR2 SVGAGI. This CDR3 is 13 amino acids long. The V and J ends lost 6 bases and 3 bases respectively, with 9 bases between them. The CDR3 reads CASRGVHYNEQFF. DNA for the CDR3: TGTGCCAGCAGGGGGGTACACTACAATGAGCAGTTCTTC.

Only a few counts were recorded for this clone. The chain joins TRBV18 to TRBJ2-7; 15 bases are a match to TRBD2. Germline values: CDR1 KGHSH, CDR2 LQKENI. V lost 3 bases to trimming and J lost 5 bases; unmatched junction nucleotides: 8. CDR3 length: 17 amino acids. The CDR3 nucleotides are TGTGCCAGCTCACCCGGACTAGCGGGGGGGAGGCTAAACGAGCAGTACTTC. As protein: CASSPGLAGGRLNEQYF.

This chain links TRBV7-9 with TRBJ2-1, with 11 bases fitting TRBD2. Trimming removed 3 bases from V and 5 bases from J; junction bases left unmatched: 0. Germline CDR1 reads SEHNR; CDR2 reads FQNEAQ (reference sequence). The length of the CDR3 is 14 residues. CDR3 in DNA: TGTGCCAGCAGCTTGACTAGCGGGGACAATGAGCAGTTCTTC. This encodes CASSLTSGDNEQFF.

As to this clone: Other DNA sequences from this sample encode an identical CDR3 as well. The gene calls are TRBV4-3 and TRBJ2-5; TRBD2 aligns across 8 bases. The germline V gene has CDR1 LGHNA and CDR2 YSLEER. The CDR3 spans 16 residues. The J segment lost 5 bases and the V segment lost 2 bases, leaving 10 bases of the junction unmatched. CDR3 sequence (DNA): TGCGCCAGCAGCCAACGGGGGGGCCTCGATCGGGAGACCCAGTACTTC. It specifies CASSQRGGLDRETQYF.

The V and J genes are TRBV6-5 and TRBJ2-7, with 10 positions matching TRBD1. Germline trimming cut 4 bases from V and 3 bases from J; bases unmatched to any gene: 9. The CDR3 has 16 residues. Per germline, CDR1 MNHEY and CDR2 SVGAGI. The CDR3 here is CASSLSPTGGVYEQYF. The CDR3 DNA reads TGTGCCAGCAGTTTATCCCCGACAGGGGGCGTCTACGAGCAGTACTTC.

CDR3 amino acids: CASSFGTSKDTQYF. DNA for the CDR3: TGTGCCAGCAGCTTCGGAACGTCTAAAGATACGCAGTATTTT. This chain connects TRBV5-4 to TRBJ2-3; D not resolved. The CDR3 is 14 residues long. The germline V and J ends were trimmed by 2 bases and 5 bases, with 12 bases remaining between them. CDR1 and CDR2 from the germline V gene are SGHNT and YYREEE (reference sequence).

The rearrangement links TRBV2 to TRBJ1-5; D call uncertain. V was trimmed by 5 bases and J by 6 bases, leaving 11 bases between them. Germline V gene lookup returns CDR1 SNHLY and CDR2 FYNNEI. The CDR3 length is 13 residues. CDR3 protein: CASSTGVPQPQHF. The CDR3 DNA sequence: TGTGCCAGCAGTACCGGGGTACCTCAGCCCCAGCATTTT.

The V call is TRBV5-5, the J call TRBJ1-4; no definite D call. Trimming stripped 0 bases from V and 7 bases from J, with 10 bases between. The CDR3 has 14 residues. The V gene's germline CDR1 is SGHKS and CDR2 YYEKEE (reference sequence). CDR3 in DNA: TGTGCCAGCAGCTTGGGGCATGTGGGTGAAAAACTGTTTTTT. Amino acid sequence: CASSLGHVGEKLFF.

The chain uses TRBV6-5 and TRBJ1-3; the D gene is possibly TRBD1 (5 bases). Per germline, CDR1 MNHEY and CDR2 SVGAGI. The CDR3 spans 15 residues. V shed 5 bases and J shed 7 bases, with 18 bases lying between them. The DNA for the CDR3 is TGTGCCAGCAGTCCAGGGAGGCGGCCGCGGAACACCATATATTTT. It codes for CASSPGRRPRNTIYF.

This chain connects TRBV5-5 to TRBJ2-5, with D perhaps TRBD2 (5 bases). This CDR3 spans 13 amino acids. Germline V CDR1 and CDR2: SGHKS, YYEKEE (reference sequence). V was trimmed by 4 bases and J by 5 bases, leaving 12 bases between them. CDR3: CASSPRGWETQYF. CDR3 in DNA: TGTGCCAGCAGCCCCCGGGGTTGGGAGACCCAGTACTTC. The entire variable domain, with the rest obtained from reference TRBV5-5 and TRBJ2-5, is as follows: DAGVTQSPTHLIKTRGQQVTLRCSPISGHKSVSWYQQVLGQGPQFIFQYYEKEERGRGNFPDRFSARQFPNYSSELNVNALLLGDSALYLCASSPRGWETQYFGPGTRLLVL.

The CDR3 sequence is CASSPSSSMETQYF. As DNA, the CDR3 is TGTGCCAGCTCACCTTCATCGAGTATGGAGACCCAGTACTTC. The chain recombines TRBV18 with TRBJ2-5; D remains ambiguous. The CDR3 consists of 14 residues. The germline CDR1 and CDR2 sequences are KGHSH and LQKENI. V was cut by 3 bases and J by 5 bases, with 13 bases left in between.